The 4 T cell receptor beta chains below were found in one sample sequenced in a study of T cells in women clearing cervical HPV infection. TCRdb keeps only in-frame clones here, not all; method: immunoSEQ multiplex PCR. The sample data list around 33,000 clones. Sample: blood buffy coat. These TCRs come from a woman between 18 and 70 years old with a cervical HPV16 infection that either progressed to CIN3+ or cleared (not recorded which).

The CDR3 is CASSPITATNEKLFF. CDR3 DNA, as far as it was read: TGTGCCAGCTCACCAATAACAGCAACTAATGAAAAA. V is TRBV18 and J is TRBJ1-4; D uncertain. The read terminates 3 residues before the CDR3 end, so the remaining end is supplied by the germline J gene. V was cut by 2 bases and J by 0 bases, with 7 bases left in between. This CDR3 region has 15 residues. Germline CDR1 KGHSH, CDR2 LQKENI.

In the case of this clone: The CDR3 end is not reached by the read, which stops 3 residues before it; the germline J gene fills it in. The V gene is TRBV7-2, the J gene TRBJ2-2; TRBD1 is a possible D gene (6 bases). The V end was cut by 10 bases, the J end by 1 base, with 7 bases between. CDR3 size: 12 residues. Per germline, CDR1 SGHTA and CDR2 FQGNSA. Incomplete CDR3 DNA: TGTGCCATACAGGGGAACACCGGGGAG. This codes for CAIQGNTGE. The whole CDR3 reads CAIQGNTGELFF.

On this clone itself: The read finishes 3 residues shy of the CDR3 end, and the germline J gene is used to complete it. The V call is TRBV7-2, the J call TRBJ2-7, with TRBD1 identical over 9 bases. Germline V gene sequence: CDR1 SGHTA, CDR2 FQGNSA. The V and J ends lost 3 bases and 3 bases, in that order; junction bases with no gene match: 3. The CDR3 is 14 residues long. The CDR3 region is CASSFGTGSYEQYF. The sequenced part of the CDR3 DNA is TGTGCCAGCAGCTTCGGGACAGGGAGCTACGAG.

About this clone: Read sequence stops 3 residues before the CDR3 end, and the germline J gene provides the missing end. J is TRBJ1-2 and V is TRBV19; unclear D gene. CDR1 LNHDA and CDR2 SQIVND come from the germline V gene (reference sequence). This CDR3 region has 16 residues. This chain's CDR3 is CASSIYATAENYDYTF. Incomplete CDR3 DNA: TGTGCCAGTAGTATTTACGCTACCGCCGAGAACTACGAC.